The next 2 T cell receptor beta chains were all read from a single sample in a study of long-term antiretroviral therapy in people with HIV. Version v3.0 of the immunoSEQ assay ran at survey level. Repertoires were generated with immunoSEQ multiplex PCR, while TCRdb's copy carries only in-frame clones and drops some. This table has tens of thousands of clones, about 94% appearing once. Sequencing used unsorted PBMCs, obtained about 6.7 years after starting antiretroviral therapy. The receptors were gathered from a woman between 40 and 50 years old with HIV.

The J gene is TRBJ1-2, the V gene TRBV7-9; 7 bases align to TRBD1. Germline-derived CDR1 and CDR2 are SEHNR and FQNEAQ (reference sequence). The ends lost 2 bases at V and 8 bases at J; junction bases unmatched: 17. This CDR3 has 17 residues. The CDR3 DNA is TGTGCCAGCAGCTTATCCATCAAGCAACGGGACAGTGGCGGCTACACCTTC. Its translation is CASSLSIKQRDSGGYTF.

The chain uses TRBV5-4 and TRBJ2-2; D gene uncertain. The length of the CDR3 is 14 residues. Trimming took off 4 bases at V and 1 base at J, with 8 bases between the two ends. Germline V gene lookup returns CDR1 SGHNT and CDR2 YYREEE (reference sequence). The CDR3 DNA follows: TGTGCCAGCAGCGATAGGGAGAACACCGGGGAGCTGTTTTTT. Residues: CASSDRENTGELFF. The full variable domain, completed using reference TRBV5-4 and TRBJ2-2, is ETGVTQSPTHLIKTRGQQVTLRCSSQSGHNTVSWYQQALGQGPQFIFQYYREEENGRGNFPPRFSGLQFPNYSSELNVNALELDDSALYLCASSDRENTGELFFGEGSRLTVL.